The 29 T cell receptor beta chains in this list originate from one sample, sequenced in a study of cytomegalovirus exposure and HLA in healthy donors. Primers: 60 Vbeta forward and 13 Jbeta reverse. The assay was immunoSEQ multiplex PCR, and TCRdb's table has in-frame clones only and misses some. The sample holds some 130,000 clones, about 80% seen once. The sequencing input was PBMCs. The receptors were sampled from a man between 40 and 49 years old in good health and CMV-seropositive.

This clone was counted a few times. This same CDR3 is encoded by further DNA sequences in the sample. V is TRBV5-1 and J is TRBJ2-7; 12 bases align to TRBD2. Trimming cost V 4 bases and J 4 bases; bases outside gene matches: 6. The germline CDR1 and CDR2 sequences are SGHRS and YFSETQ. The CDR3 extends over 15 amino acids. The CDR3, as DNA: TGCGCCAGCAGCCTCAGGACTAGCGGGACATACGAGCAGTACTTC. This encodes CASSLRTSGTYEQYF.

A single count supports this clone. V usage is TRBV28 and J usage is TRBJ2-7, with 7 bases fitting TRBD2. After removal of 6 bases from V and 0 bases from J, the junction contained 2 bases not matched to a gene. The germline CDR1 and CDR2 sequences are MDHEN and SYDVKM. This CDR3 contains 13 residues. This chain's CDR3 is CASRGGNSYEQYF. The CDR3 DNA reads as TGTGCCAGCAGGGGGGGGAACTCCTACGAGCAGTACTTC.

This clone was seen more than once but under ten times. The CDR3 sequence is CAISLTPGQGNYGYTF. CDR3 DNA sequence: TGTGCCATCAGCTTAACTCCGGGACAGGGGAACTATGGCTACACCTTC. The V gene is TRBV10-3, the J gene TRBJ1-2; 10 bases fit TRBD1. Germline V gene lookup returns CDR1 ENHRY and CDR2 SYGVKD. The CDR3 loop spans 16 amino acids. V gave up 6 bases and J gave up 2 bases; unmatched junction bases: 9.

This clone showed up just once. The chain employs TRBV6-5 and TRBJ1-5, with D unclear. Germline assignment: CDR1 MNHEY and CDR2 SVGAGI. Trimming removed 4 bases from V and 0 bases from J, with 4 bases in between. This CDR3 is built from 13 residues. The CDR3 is CASSSYSNQPQHF. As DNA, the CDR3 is TGTGCCAGCAGTTCCTATAGCAATCAGCCCCAGCATTTT.

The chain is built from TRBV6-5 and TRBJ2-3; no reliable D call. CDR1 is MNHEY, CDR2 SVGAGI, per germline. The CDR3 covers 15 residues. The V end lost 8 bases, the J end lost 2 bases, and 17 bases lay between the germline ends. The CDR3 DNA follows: TGTGCCAGCCTGAAGCTGGGCGAGAACACAGATACGCAGTATTTT. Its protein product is CASLKLGENTDTQYF.

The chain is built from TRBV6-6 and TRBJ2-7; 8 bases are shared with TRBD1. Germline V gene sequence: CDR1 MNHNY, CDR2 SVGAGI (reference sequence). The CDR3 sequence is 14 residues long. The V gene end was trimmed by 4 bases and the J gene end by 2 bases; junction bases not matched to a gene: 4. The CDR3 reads CASSSDRVTYEQYF. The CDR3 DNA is TGTGCCAGCAGTTCGGACAGGGTCACCTACGAGCAGTACTTC.

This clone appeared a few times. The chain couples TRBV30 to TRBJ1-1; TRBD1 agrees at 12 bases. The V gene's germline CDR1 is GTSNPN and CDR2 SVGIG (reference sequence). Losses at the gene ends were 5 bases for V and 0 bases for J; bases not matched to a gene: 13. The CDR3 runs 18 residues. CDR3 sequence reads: CAWSTGTGGRYMNTEAFF. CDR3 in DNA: TGTGCCTGGTCCACCGGGACAGGGGGCCGCTACATGAACACTGAAGCTTTCTTT. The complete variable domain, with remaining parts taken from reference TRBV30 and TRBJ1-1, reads SQTIHQWPATLVQPVGSPLSLECTVEGTSNPNLYWYRQAAGRGLQLLFYSVGIGQISSEVPQNLSASRPQDRQFILSSKKLLLSDSGFYLCAWSTGTGGRYMNTEAFFGQGTRLTVV.

The CDR3 sequence is CASSVGGANEKLFF. CDR3 in DNA: TGTGCCAGCAGCGTAGGGGGGGCTAATGAAAAACTGTTTTTT. The chain recombines TRBV9 with TRBJ1-4, with D possibly TRBD1 on 5 matching bases. V was cut by 0 bases and J by 3 bases, with 6 bases left in between. This CDR3 comprises 14 residues. Per the germline V gene, CDR1 is SGDLS and CDR2 is YYNGEE. Together with reference TRBV9 and TRBJ1-4, the CDR3 gives the full variable domain: DSGVTQTPKHLITATGQRVTLRCSPRSGDLSVYWYQQSLDQGLQFLIQYYNGEERAKGNILERFSAQQFPDLHSELNLSSLELGDSALYFCASSVGGANEKLFFGSGTQLSVL.

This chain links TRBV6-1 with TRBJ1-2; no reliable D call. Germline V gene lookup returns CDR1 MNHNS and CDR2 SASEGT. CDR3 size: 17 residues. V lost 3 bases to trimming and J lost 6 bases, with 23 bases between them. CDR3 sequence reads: CASSDIGVGDPRNGYTF. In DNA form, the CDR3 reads TGTGCCAGCAGTGACATCGGCGTTGGCGATCCCAGGAATGGCTACACCTTC.

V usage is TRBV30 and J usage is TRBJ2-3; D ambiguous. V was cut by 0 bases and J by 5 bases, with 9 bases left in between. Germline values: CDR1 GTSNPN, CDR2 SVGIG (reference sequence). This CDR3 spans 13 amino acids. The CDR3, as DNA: TGTGCCTGGAGTGTACGTTCGAGAGATACGCAGTATTTT. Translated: CAWSVRSRDTQYF.

In nucleotides, the CDR3 is TGTGCCAGCCGCGGACAGGCGAACTATGGCTACACCTTC. This encodes CASRGQANYGYTF. The V and J genes are TRBV2 and TRBJ1-2; 7 bases fit TRBD1. Trimming cost V 8 bases and J 2 bases; bases outside gene matches: 5. The CDR3 has 13 residues. The germline CDR1 and CDR2 sequences are SNHLY and FYNNEI.

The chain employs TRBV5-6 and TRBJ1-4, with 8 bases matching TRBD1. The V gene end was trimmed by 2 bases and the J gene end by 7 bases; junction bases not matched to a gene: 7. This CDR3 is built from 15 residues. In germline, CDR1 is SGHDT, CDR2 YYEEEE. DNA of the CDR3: TGTGCCAGCAGCTTTGCGACAGGGGCTGGTGAAAAACTGTTTTTT. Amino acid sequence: CASSFATGAGEKLFF.

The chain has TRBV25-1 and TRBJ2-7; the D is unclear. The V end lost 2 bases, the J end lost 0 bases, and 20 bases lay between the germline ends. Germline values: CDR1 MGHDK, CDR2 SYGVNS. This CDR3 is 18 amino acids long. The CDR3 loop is CASSEGVAGFPSSYEQYF. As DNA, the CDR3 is TGTGCCAGCAGTGAAGGAGTAGCCGGTTTCCCCAGCTCCTACGAGCAGTACTTC.

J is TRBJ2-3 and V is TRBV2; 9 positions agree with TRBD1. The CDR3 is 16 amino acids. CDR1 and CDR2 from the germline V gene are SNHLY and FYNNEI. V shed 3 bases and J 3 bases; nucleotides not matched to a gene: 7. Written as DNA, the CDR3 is TGTGCCAGCAGTGATCCGGGACAGGGAGTTACAGATACGCAGTATTTT. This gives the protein CASSDPGQGVTDTQYF. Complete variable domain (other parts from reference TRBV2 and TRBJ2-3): EPEVTQTPSHQVTQMGQEVILRCVPISNHLYFYWYRQILGQKVEFLVSFYNNEISEKSEIFDDQFSVERPDGSNFTLKIRSTKLEDSAMYFCASSDPGQGVTDTQYFGPGTRLTVL.

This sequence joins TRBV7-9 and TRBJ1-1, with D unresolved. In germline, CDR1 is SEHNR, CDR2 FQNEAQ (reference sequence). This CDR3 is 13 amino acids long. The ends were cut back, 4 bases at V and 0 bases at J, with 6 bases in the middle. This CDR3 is CASSYTMNTEAFF. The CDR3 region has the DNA TGTGCCAGCAGCTACACGATGAACACTGAAGCTTTCTTT.

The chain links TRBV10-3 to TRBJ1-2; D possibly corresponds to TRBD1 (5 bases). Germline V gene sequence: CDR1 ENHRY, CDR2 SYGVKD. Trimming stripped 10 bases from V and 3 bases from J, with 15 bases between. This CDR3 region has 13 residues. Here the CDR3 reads CANREGEDYGYTF. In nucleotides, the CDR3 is TGTGCCAACCGAGAAGGGGAAGACTATGGCTACACCTTC.

CDR3 coding DNA: TGTGCCAGCAGAGGCCGGGACAGGGGGCGAGAGACCCAGTACTTC. Its protein is CASRGRDRGRETQYF. V gene TRBV11-2 combines with J gene TRBJ2-5; 12 bases fit TRBD1. The V gene's germline CDR1 is SGHAT and CDR2 FQNNGV. The CDR3 sequence is 15 residues long. The V segment lost 6 bases and the J segment 4 bases; nucleotides outside the gene matches: 6.

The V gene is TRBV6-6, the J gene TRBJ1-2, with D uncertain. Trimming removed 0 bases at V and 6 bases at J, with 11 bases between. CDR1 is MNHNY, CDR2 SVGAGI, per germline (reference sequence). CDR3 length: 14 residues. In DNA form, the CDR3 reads TGTGCCAGCAGTTACTCGCCGGGAGGAGATGGCTACACCTTC. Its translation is CASSYSPGGDGYTF.

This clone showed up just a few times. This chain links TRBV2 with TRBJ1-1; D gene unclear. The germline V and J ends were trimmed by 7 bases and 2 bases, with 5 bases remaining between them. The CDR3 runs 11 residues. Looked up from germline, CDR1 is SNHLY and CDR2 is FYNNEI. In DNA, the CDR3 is TGTGCCAGCAAAACAAACACTGAAGCTTTCTTT. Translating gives CASKTNTEAFF.

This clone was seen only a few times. This CDR3 reads CASSYDRGRNYGYTF. The CDR3 bases are TGTGCCAGCAGCTACGACAGGGGGCGGAACTATGGCTACACCTTC. The rearrangement links TRBV28 to TRBJ1-2, with TRBD1 matching 10 bases. Germline assignment: CDR1 MDHEN and CDR2 SYDVKM. Losses at the gene ends were 6 bases for V and 2 bases for J; bases not matched to a gene: 6. This CDR3 contains 15 residues.

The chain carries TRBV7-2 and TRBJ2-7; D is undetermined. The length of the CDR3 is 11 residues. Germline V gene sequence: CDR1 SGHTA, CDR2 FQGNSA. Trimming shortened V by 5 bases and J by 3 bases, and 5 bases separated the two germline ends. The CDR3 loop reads CASSLNYEQYF. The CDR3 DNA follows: TGTGCCAGCAGCCTAAACTACGAGCAGTACTTC.

The DNA for the CDR3 is TGTGCCTGGAGTACAGGGGTCAACGAGCAGTACTTC. Its translation: CAWSTGVNEQYF. The chain has TRBV30 and TRBJ2-7, with 7 positions matching TRBD1. Germline V lookup: CDR1 GTSNPN, CDR2 SVGIG (reference sequence). V was pared by 2 bases and J by 5 bases, with 3 bases of the junction left unmatched. CDR3 size: 12 residues.

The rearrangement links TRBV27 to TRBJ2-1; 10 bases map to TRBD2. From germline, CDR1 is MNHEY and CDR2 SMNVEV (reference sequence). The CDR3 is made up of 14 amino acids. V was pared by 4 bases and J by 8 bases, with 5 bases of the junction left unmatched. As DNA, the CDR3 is TGTGCCAGCAGTTGGACCGGGACTAGCGATGAGCAGTTCTTC. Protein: CASSWTGTSDEQFF.

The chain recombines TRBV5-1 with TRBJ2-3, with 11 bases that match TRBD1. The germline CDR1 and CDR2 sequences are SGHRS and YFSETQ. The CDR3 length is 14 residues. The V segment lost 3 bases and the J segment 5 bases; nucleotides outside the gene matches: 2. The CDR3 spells CASSWTGGVDTQYF. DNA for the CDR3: TGCGCCAGCAGCTGGACAGGGGGCGTAGATACGCAGTATTTT.

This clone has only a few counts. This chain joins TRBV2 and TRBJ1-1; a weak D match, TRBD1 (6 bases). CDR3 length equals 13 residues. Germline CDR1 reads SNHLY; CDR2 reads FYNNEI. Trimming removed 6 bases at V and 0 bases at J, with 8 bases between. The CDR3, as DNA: TGTGCCAGCAGCGGACAGTTGAACACTGAAGCTTTCTTT. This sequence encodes CASSGQLNTEAFF.

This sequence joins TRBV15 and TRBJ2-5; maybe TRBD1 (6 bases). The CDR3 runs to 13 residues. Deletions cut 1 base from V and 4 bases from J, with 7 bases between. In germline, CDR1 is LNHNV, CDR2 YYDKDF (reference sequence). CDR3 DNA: TGTGCCACCAGCAGAGGAGGGGGAGAGACCCAGTACTTC. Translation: CATSRGGGETQYF. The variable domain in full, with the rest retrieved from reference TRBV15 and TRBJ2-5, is DAMVIQNPRYQVTQFGKPVTLSCSQTLNHNVMYWYQQKSSQAPKLLFHYYDKDFNNEADTPDNFQSRRPNTSFCFLDIRSPGLGDTAMYLCATSRGGGETQYFGPGTRLLVL.

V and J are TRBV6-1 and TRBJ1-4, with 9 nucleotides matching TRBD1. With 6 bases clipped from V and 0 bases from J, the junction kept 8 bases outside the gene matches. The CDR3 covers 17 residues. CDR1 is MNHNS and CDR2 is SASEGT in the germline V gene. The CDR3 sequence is CASRETGGLATNEKLFF. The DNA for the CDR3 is TGTGCCAGCAGGGAAACAGGGGGCCTTGCAACTAATGAAAAACTGTTTTTT.

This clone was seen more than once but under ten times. The CDR3 nucleotides read TGTGCCAGCAGCCGACTATACCGAGGCAATGAGCAGTTCTTC. Protein sequence: CASSRLYRGNEQFF. The rearrangement joins TRBV11-2 to TRBJ2-1, with D tentatively TRBD2 (5 bases). CDR3 length: 14 amino acids. The V gene's germline CDR1 is SGHAT and CDR2 FQNNGV. V was cut by 5 bases and J by 6 bases, with 14 bases left in between. The complete variable domain, with remaining parts taken from reference TRBV11-2 and TRBJ2-1, reads EAGVAQSPRYKIIEKRQSVAFWCNPISGHATLYWYQQILGQGPKLLIQFQNNGVVDDSQLPKDRFSAERLKGVDSTLKIQPAKLEDSAVYLCASSRLYRGNEQFFGPGTRLTVL.

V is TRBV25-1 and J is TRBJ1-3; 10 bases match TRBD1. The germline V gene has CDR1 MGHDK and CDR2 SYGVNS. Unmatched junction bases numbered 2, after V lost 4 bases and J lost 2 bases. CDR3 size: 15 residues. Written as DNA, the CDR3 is TGTGCCAGCAGTGTTGACAGGGGGCCTGGAAACACCATATATTTT. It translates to CASSVDRGPGNTIYF. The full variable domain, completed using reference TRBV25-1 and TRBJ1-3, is EADIYQTPRYLVIGTGKKITLECSQTMGHDKMYWYQQDPGMELHLIHYSYGVNSTEKGDLSSESTVSRIRTEHFPLTLESARPSHTSQYLCASSVDRGPGNTIYFGEGSWLTVV.